The clone carrying this TCR beta chain was counted between two and nine times. Methods used by the authors: The authors estimated nucleated cell counts from reference gene primer amplification. Using immunoSEQ multiplex PCR, the repertoire was profiled, and TCRdb retains in-frame clones only, with some absent. The DNA gave D and trimming, while V, J and clone size come from that table. The repertoire consists of 120,000 to 150,000 clones, with 79% occurring once and the leading ten covering approximately 3.6%. This record comes from a study of blood T cell repertoires in COVID-19. At the level of the study: Sites across the United States, Italy and Spain contributed samples from acute and convalescent COVID-19.

Germline V CDR1 and CDR2: LGHDT, YNNKEL (reference sequence). With 1 base clipped from V and 4 bases from J, the junction kept 6 bases outside the gene matches. The CDR3 length is 15 residues. The receptor comes from a man in his 60s with acute or convalescent COVID-19. This chain connects TRBV3-1 (or the pseudogene TRBV3-2) to TRBJ2-7; TRBD2 agrees at 8 bases. The sequenced material came from peripheral blood. CDR3 protein: CASSQALAVGYEQYF. CDR3 in DNA: TGTGCCAGCAGCCAAGCACTAGCGGTAGGGTACGAGCAGTACTTC.